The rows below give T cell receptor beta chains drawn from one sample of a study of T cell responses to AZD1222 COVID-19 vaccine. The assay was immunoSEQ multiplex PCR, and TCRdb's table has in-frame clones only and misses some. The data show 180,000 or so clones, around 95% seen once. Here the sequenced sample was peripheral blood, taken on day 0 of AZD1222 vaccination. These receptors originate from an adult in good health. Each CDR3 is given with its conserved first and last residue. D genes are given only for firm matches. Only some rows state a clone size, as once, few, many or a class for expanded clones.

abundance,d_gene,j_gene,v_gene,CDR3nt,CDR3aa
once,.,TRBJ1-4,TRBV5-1,TGCGCCAGCAGCTTGGCCCCACGCGGCGGGAGTGAAAAACTGTTTTTT,CASSLAPRGGSEKLFF
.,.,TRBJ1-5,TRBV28,TGTGCCAGCAGCCCCCAGCGGGGGGCCGGCAAGGGCGTGGGTCAGCCCCAGCATTTT,CASSPQRGAGKGVGQPQHF
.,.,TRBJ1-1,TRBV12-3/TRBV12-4,TGTGCCAGCAGTTTTGAGGTAATTGAAGCTTTCTTT,CASSFEVIEAFF
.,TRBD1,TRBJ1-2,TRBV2,TGTGCCAGCAGCGAACAGGGGAACTATGGCTACACCTTC,CASSEQGNYGYTF
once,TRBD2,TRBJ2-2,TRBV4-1,TGCGCCAGCAGCCAAGCCTCAAGCGGGGCCGCGAACACCGGGGAGCTGTTTTTT,CASSQASSGAANTGELFF
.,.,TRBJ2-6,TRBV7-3,TGTGCCAGCAGATCTACCCCTGCGGGTGGGGCCAACGTCCTGACTTTC,CASRSTPAGGANVLTF
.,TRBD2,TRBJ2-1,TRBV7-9,TGTGCCAGCAGCTACCCCGGGACTAGCGGGAGGGGTGAGCAGTTCTTC,CASSYPGTSGRGEQFF
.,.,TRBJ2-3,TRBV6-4,TGTGCCAGCAGTGAAAGGGGGGGAGCAATCTCCGATACGCAGTATTTT,CASSERGGAISDTQYF
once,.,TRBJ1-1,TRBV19,TGTGCCAGTAGTATGTTCCGTGGCACTGAAGCTTTCTTT,CASSMFRGTEAFF
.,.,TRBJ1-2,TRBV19,TGTGCCAGTACCAGGGATAGTGGCTATGGCTACACCTTC,CASTRDSGYGYTF
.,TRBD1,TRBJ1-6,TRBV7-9,TGTGCCAGCAGCCCGTCGGGACAGGGGACACCCCTCCACTTT,CASSPSGQGTPLHF
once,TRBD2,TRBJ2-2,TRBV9,TGTGCCAGCTCGGTCGGGACTAGCGGGAGCGGGGAGCTGTTTTTT,CASSVGTSGSGELFF
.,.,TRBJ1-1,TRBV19,TGTGCCAGTAGTGAGGCCGCCACTGAAGCTTTCTTT,CASSEAATEAFF
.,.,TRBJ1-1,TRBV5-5,TGTGCCAGCAGCGTGGGACCAAAGAACACTGAAGCTTTCTTT,CASSVGPKNTEAFF
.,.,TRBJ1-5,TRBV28,TGTGCCAGTTCAAGACAGCTAAATCAGCCCCAGCATTTT,CASSRQLNQPQHF
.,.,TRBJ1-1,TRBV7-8,TGTGCCAGCAGTCGGGCTCCCTACACTGAAGCTTTCTTT,CASSRAPYTEAFF
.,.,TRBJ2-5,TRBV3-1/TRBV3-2,TGTGCCAGCAGCCACGGTATCCACCAAGAGACCCAGTACTTC,CASSHGIHQETQYF